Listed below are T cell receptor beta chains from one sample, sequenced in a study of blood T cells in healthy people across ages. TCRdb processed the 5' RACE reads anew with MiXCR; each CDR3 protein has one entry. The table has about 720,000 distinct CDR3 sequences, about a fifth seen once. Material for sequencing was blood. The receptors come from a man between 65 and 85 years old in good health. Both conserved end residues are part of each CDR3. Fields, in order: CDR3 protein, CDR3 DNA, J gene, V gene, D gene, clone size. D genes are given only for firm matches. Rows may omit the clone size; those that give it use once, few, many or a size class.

CDR3aa: CASSPRGSSTDTQYF; CDR3nt: TGTGCCAGCAGTCCAAGGGGGTCCAGCACAGATACGCAGTATTTT; j_gene: TRBJ2-3; v_gene: TRBV12-3/TRBV12-4; d_gene: -; abundance: many
CDR3aa: CASSPDGGRTDTQYF; CDR3nt: TGTGCCAGCAGCCCGGACGGGGGCCGCACAGATACGCAGTATTTT; j_gene: TRBJ2-3; v_gene: TRBV7-2; d_gene: -; abundance: -
CDR3aa: CASKDRGYQETQYF; CDR3nt: TGTGCCAGTAAAGACCGTGGGTACCAAGAGACCCAGTACTTC; j_gene: TRBJ2-5; v_gene: TRBV19; d_gene: -; abundance: few
CDR3aa: CSATGTSGVTDTQYF; CDR3nt: TGCAGTGCGACCGGGACTAGCGGGGTCACAGATACGCAGTATTTT; j_gene: TRBJ2-3; v_gene: TRBV20-1; d_gene: TRBD2; abundance: -
CDR3aa: CATSTGPSGYTF; CDR3nt: TGTGCCACCAGCACCGGGCCCAGTGGCTACACCTTC; j_gene: TRBJ1-2; v_gene: TRBV24-1; d_gene: -; abundance: -
CDR3aa: CACSADRDTEAFF; CDR3nt: TGTGCCTGCAGCGCAGACAGGGACACTGAAGCTTTCTTT; j_gene: TRBJ1-1; v_gene: TRBV7-9; d_gene: TRBD1; abundance: -
CDR3aa: CSARIQSTDTQYF; CDR3nt: TGCAGTGCACGGATTCAGAGCACAGATACGCAGTATTTT; j_gene: TRBJ2-3; v_gene: TRBV20-1; d_gene: -; abundance: many
CDR3aa: CASSQGLGPKGSNTEAFF; CDR3nt: TGTGCCAGCAGCCAAGGTTTGGGACCCAAGGGTTCGAACACTGAAGCTTTCTTT; j_gene: TRBJ1-1; v_gene: TRBV4-2; d_gene: -; abundance: -
CDR3aa: CASSHTRRGRAYNGQFF; CDR3nt: TGTGCCAGCAGCCATACCCGGCGGGGGAGGGCTTACAATGGGCAGTTCTTC; j_gene: TRBJ2-1; v_gene: TRBV14; d_gene: TRBD2; abundance: -
CDR3aa: CASSLGGNLDTQYF; CDR3nt: TGCGCCAGCAGCTTGGGGGGTAATCTGGATACGCAGTATTTT; j_gene: TRBJ2-3; v_gene: TRBV5-1; d_gene: -; abundance: many
CDR3aa: CASSLWGNEQYF; CDR3nt: TGTGCCAGCAGTTTATGGGGGAACGAGCAGTACTTC; j_gene: TRBJ2-7; v_gene: TRBV28; d_gene: -; abundance: -
CDR3aa: CASSGSRNNEQFF; CDR3nt: TGTGCCAGCAGCGGTAGCCGTAACAATGAGCAGTTCTTC; j_gene: TRBJ2-1; v_gene: TRBV6-1; d_gene: -; abundance: -
CDR3aa: CASSLEQGIETQYF; CDR3nt: TGTGCCAGCAGCTTAGAACAGGGAATAGAGACCCAGTACTTC; j_gene: TRBJ2-5; v_gene: TRBV7-7; d_gene: -; abundance: -
CDR3aa: CASGLIMETQYF; CDR3nt: TGTGCTAGTGGTTTGATAATGGAGACCCAGTACTTC; j_gene: TRBJ2-5; v_gene: TRBV12-5; d_gene: -; abundance: few
CDR3aa: CSARAGQNNSPLHF; CDR3nt: TGCAGTGCTAGAGCCGGACAGAATAATTCACCCCTCCACTTT; j_gene: TRBJ1-6; v_gene: TRBV20-1; d_gene: -; abundance: -
CDR3aa: CASSFLFGRFYEQYF; CDR3nt: TGCGCCAGCAGCTTCCTGTTCGGCAGGTTCTACGAGCAGTACTTC; j_gene: TRBJ2-7; v_gene: TRBV5-1; d_gene: -; abundance: many
CDR3aa: CSARDGLAGEIDEQFF; CDR3nt: TGCAGTGCTAGAGATGGCCTAGCGGGAGAAATCGATGAGCAGTTCTTC; j_gene: TRBJ2-1; v_gene: TRBV20-1; d_gene: TRBD2; abundance: -
CDR3aa: CASTLALVNTEAFF; CDR3nt: TGTGCCAGCACCTTAGCACTTGTGAACACTGAAGCTTTCTTT; j_gene: TRBJ1-1; v_gene: TRBV7-9; d_gene: -; abundance: -
CDR3aa: CATGVDTQYF; CDR3nt: TGTGCCACCGGGGTCGATACGCAGTATTTT; j_gene: TRBJ2-3; v_gene: TRBV6-4; d_gene: -; abundance: -
CDR3aa: CASSIIASGNTGELFF; CDR3nt: TGTGCCAGTAGTATTATAGCCAGCGGGAACACCGGGGAGCTGTTTTTT; j_gene: TRBJ2-2; v_gene: TRBV19; d_gene: -; abundance: once
CDR3aa: CASSLLGGLNTEAFF; CDR3nt: TGTGCCAGCAGCTTATTGGGGGGCTTAAACACTGAAGCTTTCTTT; j_gene: TRBJ1-1; v_gene: TRBV7-2; d_gene: -; abundance: many
CDR3aa: CASTRGVVETNEQFF; CDR3nt: TGTGCCAGCACACGGGGGGTCGTTGAGACCAATGAGCAGTTCTTC; j_gene: TRBJ2-1; v_gene: TRBV9; d_gene: TRBD2; abundance: few
CDR3aa: CASSQTYRLAVLETQYF; CDR3nt: TGCGCCAGCAGCCAAACTTACCGACTAGCGGTATTAGAGACCCAGTACTTC; j_gene: TRBJ2-5; v_gene: TRBV4-1; d_gene: TRBD2; abundance: few
CDR3aa: CASSPYLAGAGTGELFF; CDR3nt: TGTGCCAGCAGCCCCTACCTCGCGGGAGCGGGCACCGGGGAGCTGTTTTTT; j_gene: TRBJ2-2; v_gene: TRBV3-1; d_gene: TRBD2; abundance: few
CDR3aa: CASSSQRGEQYF; CDR3nt: TGTGCCAGCAGCTCACAAAGGGGCGAGCAGTACTTC; j_gene: TRBJ2-7; v_gene: TRBV7-2; d_gene: -; abundance: few
CDR3aa: CASSPGRQSQETQYF; CDR3nt: TGTGCCAGCAGTCCAGGGCGACAGTCCCAAGAGACCCAGTACTTC; j_gene: TRBJ2-5; v_gene: TRBV6-6; d_gene: -; abundance: few
CDR3aa: CASRGTSGDPNEQFF; CDR3nt: TGCGCCAGCAGAGGGACTAGCGGGGATCCCAATGAGCAGTTCTTC; j_gene: TRBJ2-1; v_gene: TRBV10-1; d_gene: TRBD2; abundance: -
CDR3aa: CSAGLAGNTGELFF; CDR3nt: TGCAGTGCTGGACTAGCGGGAAACACCGGGGAGCTGTTTTTT; j_gene: TRBJ2-2; v_gene: TRBV20-1; d_gene: TRBD2; abundance: few